One and the same sample provided the 7 T cell receptor beta chains below, sequenced in a study of OX40 agonist ivuxolimab in advanced cancers. Assay: immunoSEQ multiplex PCR; the TCRdb copy retains only in-frame clones and omits some. The sample yields roughly 65,000 clones, roughly 80% seen once. The sample was CD4+ or CD8+ T cells sorted from blood, taken in a trial of the OX40 agonist ivuxolimab. The receptors here all came from an adult with an advanced solid tumor such as melanoma, head and neck, liver or kidney cancer.

V gene TRBV2 combines with J gene TRBJ1-1; D remains ambiguous. The V end lost 3 bases, the J end lost 0 bases, and 14 bases lay between the germline ends. The length of the CDR3 is 16 residues. Germline-derived CDR1 and CDR2 are SNHLY and FYNNEI. CDR3 nucleotides: TGTGCCAGCAGTGACAGTGAGCCCCTTATGAACACTGAAGCTTTCTTT. Its translation: CASSDSEPLMNTEAFF. The full variable domain, in which reference TRBV2 and TRBJ1-1 provide the parts outside the CDR3, is EPEVTQTPSHQVTQMGQEVILRCVPISNHLYFYWYRQILGQKVEFLVSFYNNEISEKSEIFDDQFSVERPDGSNFTLKIRSTKLEDSAMYFCASSDSEPLMNTEAFFGQGTRLTVV.

This sequence joins TRBV19 and TRBJ2-1; maybe TRBD1 (6 bases). V was clipped by 3 bases and J by 4 bases, with 7 bases between them. Looked up from germline, CDR1 is LNHDA and CDR2 is SQIVND (reference sequence). The CDR3 sequence is 13 residues long. The CDR3, as DNA: TGTGCCAGTAGTATGGGACAATACAATGAGCAGTTCTTC. It is translated as CASSMGQYNEQFF.

The rearrangement links TRBV6-5 to TRBJ2-7; 11 bases match TRBD2. V was clipped by 6 bases and J by 2 bases; unmatched bases: 6. Germline lookup yields CDR1 MNHEY and CDR2 SVGAGI. This CDR3 has 15 amino acids. For the CDR3, the DNA is TGTGCCAGCAGGAGAACTAGCGGGAGCCCCTACGAGCAGTACTTC. It specifies CASRRTSGSPYEQYF.

The rearrangement links TRBV28 to TRBJ2-2; no firm D call. The CDR3 is made up of 14 amino acids. Trimming took 5 bases from V and 0 from J, leaving 7 bases between them. The V gene's germline CDR1 is MDHEN and CDR2 SYDVKM. The CDR3 bases are TGTGCCAGCAGTCTCTTCGCGAACACCGGGGAGCTGTTTTTT. Translation: CASSLFANTGELFF.

The rearrangement joins TRBV7-9 to TRBJ1-1; possibly TRBD1 for D (6 bases). V shed 5 bases and J shed 1 base, with 8 bases lying between them. The germline CDR1 and CDR2 sequences are SEHNR and FQNEAQ (reference sequence). This CDR3 comprises 13 residues. Here the CDR3 DNA reads TGTGCCAGCAGCCGGACAGCGAACACTGAAGCTTTCTTT. Encoded protein: CASSRTANTEAFF. The variable domain in full, completed from reference TRBV7-9 and TRBJ1-1, reads DTGVSQNPRHKITKRGQNVTFRCDPISEHNRLYWYRQTLGQGPEFLTYFQNEAQLEKSRLLSDRFSAERPKGSFSTLEIQRTEQGDSAMYLCASSRTANTEAFFGQGTRLTVV.

The V gene is TRBV28, the J gene TRBJ2-3; 8 nucleotides match TRBD2. This CDR3 spans 20 amino acids. From germline, CDR1 is MDHEN and CDR2 SYDVKM. After removal of 2 bases from V and 0 bases from J, the junction contained 16 bases not matched to a gene. CDR3 in amino acids: CASSLGTGGPSGTSTDTQYF. The CDR3 DNA sequence: TGTGCCAGCAGTTTAGGAACGGGAGGGCCCTCGGGAACTAGCACAGATACGCAGTATTTT.

V usage is TRBV7-2 and J usage is TRBJ2-6; D call uncertain. CDR1 and CDR2 from the germline V gene are SGHTA and FQGNSA. V lost 2 bases and J 0 bases, leaving 8 bases between the germline ends. CDR3 size: 16 residues. The CDR3 here is CASSLSSGSGANVLTF. DNA of the CDR3: TGTGCCAGCAGCTTATCTTCCGGCTCTGGGGCCAACGTCCTGACTTTC.